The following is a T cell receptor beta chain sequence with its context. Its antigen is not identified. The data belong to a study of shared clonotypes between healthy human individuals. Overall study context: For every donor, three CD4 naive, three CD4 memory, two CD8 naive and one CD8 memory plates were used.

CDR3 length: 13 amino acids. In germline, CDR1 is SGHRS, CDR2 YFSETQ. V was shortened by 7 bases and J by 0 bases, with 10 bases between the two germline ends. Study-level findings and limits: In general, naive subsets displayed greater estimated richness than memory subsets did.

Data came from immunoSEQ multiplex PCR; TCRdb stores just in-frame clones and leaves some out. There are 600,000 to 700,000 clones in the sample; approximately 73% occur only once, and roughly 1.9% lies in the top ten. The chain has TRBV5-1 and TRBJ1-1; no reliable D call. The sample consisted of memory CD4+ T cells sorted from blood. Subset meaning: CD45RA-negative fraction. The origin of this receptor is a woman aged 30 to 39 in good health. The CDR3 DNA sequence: TGCGCCAGCTCCGATCAAGTGAACACTGAAGCTTTCTTT. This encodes CASSDQVNTEAFF.